The 18 T cell receptor beta chains below come from one sample, sequenced in a study of neurological immune-mediated disorders. From the 5' RACE reads, TCRdb called clonotypes with MiXCR, one entry per CDR3 protein. This table has approximately 59,000 distinct CDR3 sequences, about 5.2% appearing once. Sequenced: PBMCs. The receptors were sampled from a human donor with multiple sclerosis. The donor label of this sample is uncertain.

V gene TRBV7-8 combines with J gene TRBJ2-7; 8 nucleotides align to TRBD1. Germline V gene sequence: CDR1 SGHVS, CDR2 FQNEAQ. The length of the CDR3 is 15 residues. The trim removed 5 bases at V and 3 bases at J, leaving 9 bases unmatched. In DNA form, the CDR3 reads TGTGCCAGCAGCCCCCCGACAGGGGCGAACTACGAGCAGTACTTC. Residues: CASSPPTGANYEQYF. Full variable domain (remainder filled in from reference TRBV7-8 and TRBJ2-7): GAGVSQSPRYKVAKRGQDVALRCDPISGHVSLFWYQQALGQGPEFLTYFQNEAQLDKSGLPSDRFFAERPEGSVSTLKIQRTQQEDSAVYLCASSPPTGANYEQYFGPGTRLTVT.

This clonotype has at least ten counts. V and J are TRBV5-1 and TRBJ2-2; 9 nucleotides match TRBD2. CDR3 length: 18 residues. Germline V gene lookup returns CDR1 SGHRS and CDR2 YFSETQ. V lost 1 base to trimming and J lost 3 bases; unmatched junction nucleotides: 10. The CDR3: CASSLSVAGATYTGELFF. The CDR3 nucleotides are TGCGCCAGCAGCTTGTCCGTAGCGGGGGCCACCTACACCGGGGAGCTGTTTTTT.

This clonotype was seen ten or more times. The chain has TRBV5-1 and TRBJ1-2; D unclear. CDR1 and CDR2 from the germline V gene are SGHRS and YFSETQ. V lost 5 bases and J 1 base, leaving 9 bases between the germline ends. The CDR3 length is 13 residues. The CDR3 DNA follows: TGCGCCAGCAGAACCGACTTTAACTATGGCTACACCTTC. Translated: CASRTDFNYGYTF.

This clonotype was detected many times. The chain carries TRBV6-5 and TRBJ1-1; D is perhaps TRBD1 (6 bases). The V end was cut by 2 bases, the J end by 3 bases, with 10 bases between. The CDR3 runs to 14 residues. The V gene's germline CDR1 is MNHEY and CDR2 SVGAGI. The CDR3 DNA reads TGTGCCAGCAGTTACAGGGGGACTGACACTGAAGCTTTCTTT. This codes for CASSYRGTDTEAFF.

This clonotype was detected many times. The chain is built from TRBV3-1 and TRBJ1-1, with 7 bases lining up with TRBD1. V gave up 6 bases and J gave up 2 bases; unmatched junction bases: 9. Germline CDR1 and CDR2: LGHDT and YNNKEL (reference sequence). This CDR3 has 15 residues. This chain's CDR3 is CASSFDRVVNTEAFF. CDR3 nucleotide sequence: TGTGCCAGCAGTTTCGACAGGGTCGTTAACACTGAAGCTTTCTTT.

This clonotype was seen a handful of times. This rearrangement joins TRBV4-2 to TRBJ2-7; a possible D gene is TRBD2 (5 bases). V was pared by 3 bases and J by 1 base, with 16 bases between. CDR3 size: 16 residues. Germline CDR1 is LGHNA and CDR2 is YNFKEQ. The CDR3 protein is CASSQEFGEPSYEQYF. DNA of the CDR3: TGTGCCAGCAGCCAGGAGTTCGGGGAGCCGTCCTACGAGCAGTACTTC.

This clonotype was detected ten times or more. The chain combines TRBV5-1 with TRBJ2-3, with 9 positions matching TRBD2. The V gene's germline CDR1 is SGHRS and CDR2 YFSETQ. The CDR3 is made up of 13 amino acids. V lost 7 bases and J lost 6; bases outside the gene matches: 6. In DNA form, the CDR3 reads TGCGCCAGCGATAGCGGGGGCGGGGATACGCAGTATTTT. Residues: CASDSGGGDTQYF.

At least ten counts were recorded for this clonotype. V is TRBV13 and J is TRBJ2-7; no reliable D call. The germline V gene has CDR1 PRHDT and CDR2 FYEKMQ (reference sequence). Trimming removed 1 base at V and 3 bases at J, with 7 bases between. There are 13 residues in the CDR3. Here the CDR3 reads CASSLEAGYEQYF. The CDR3 nucleotides read TGTGCCAGCAGCTTAGAGGCAGGCTACGAGCAGTACTTC.

This clonotype came up many times. The gene calls are TRBV6-5 and TRBJ1-5; D perhaps matches TRBD1 (6 bases). V was pared by 10 bases and J by 4 bases, with 17 bases between. CDR1 is MNHEY, CDR2 SVGAGI, per germline. The CDR3 spans 14 residues. The DNA of the CDR3 is TGTGCCACCCGAGGGCAGGGGAGGAATCAGCCCCAGCATTTT. Translated, it gives CATRGQGRNQPQHF.

This clonotype was recorded many times. V and J are TRBV5-1 and TRBJ2-7; 8 bases agree with TRBD2. The CDR3 consists of 14 residues. The V gene end was trimmed by 4 bases and the J gene end by 2 bases; junction bases not matched to a gene: 5. Germline V gene lookup returns CDR1 SGHRS and CDR2 YFSETQ. The CDR3 loop reads CASSLIAGTYEQYF. The CDR3 nucleotides read TGCGCCAGCAGCCTAATAGCGGGGACCTACGAGCAGTACTTC. Full variable domain (outside the CDR3, taken from reference TRBV5-1 and TRBJ2-7): KAGVTQTPRYLIKTRGQQVTLSCSPISGHRSVSWYQQTPGQGLQFLFEYFSETQRNKGNFPGRFSGRQFSNSRSEMNVSTLELGDSALYLCASSLIAGTYEQYFGPGTRLTVT.

This clonotype was seen repeatedly, ten times or more. J is TRBJ1-1 and V is TRBV20-1; no clear D gene. The germline gives CDR1 DFQATT, CDR2 SNEGSKA (reference sequence). With 0 bases removed from V and 12 bases from J, the gap between germline ends came to 11 bases. The CDR3 is 11 amino acids. The CDR3 coding sequence is TGCAGTGCTAGAGACCCTACTCTATCTTTCTTT. Amino acid sequence: CSARDPTLSFF.

This clonotype was seen repeatedly, ten times or more. CDR3 sequence reads: CSVLGQGREQYF. The DNA of the CDR3 is TGCAGCGTCTTGGGACAGGGAAGGGAGCAGTACTTC. The rearrangement uses TRBV29-1 and TRBJ2-7, with 9 positions matching TRBD1. Germline lookup yields CDR1 SQVTM and CDR2 ANQGSEA. The ends lost 6 bases at V and 7 bases at J; junction bases unmatched: 7. The CDR3 sequence is 12 residues long.

This clonotype was seen ten or more times. The J gene is TRBJ2-1, the V gene TRBV7-9; 8 nucleotides match TRBD1. The CDR3 contains 17 residues. Per germline, CDR1 SEHNR and CDR2 FQNEAQ (reference sequence). J gave up 8 bases and V 5 bases, and 17 bases lay outside the gene matches. This CDR3 reads CASSPLVGWDRRDEQFF. CDR3 nucleotides: TGTGCCAGCAGCCCCCTCGTTGGGTGGGACAGGAGGGATGAGCAGTTCTTC.

This clonotype was detected ten times or more. This sequence joins TRBV7-2 and TRBJ2-6, with D unclear. The CDR3 has 13 amino acids. V shed 2 bases and J shed 3 bases, with 2 bases lying between them. CDR1 and CDR2 (germline): SGHTA, FQGNSA. The CDR3 here is CASSLRGANVLTF. The DNA of the CDR3 is TGTGCCAGCAGCTTACGTGGGGCCAACGTCCTGACTTTC.

This clonotype was observed at least ten times. V gene TRBV10-3 combines with J gene TRBJ2-1; perhaps TRBD1 as D (6 bases). CDR1 and CDR2 (germline): ENHRY, SYGVKD. The V and J ends lost 6 bases and 5 bases respectively, with 11 bases between them. The CDR3 has 13 residues. The CDR3 sequence is CAIRDSTDNEQFF. The CDR3 bases are TGTGCCATCAGGGACAGTACCGACAATGAGCAGTTCTTC.

This clonotype was observed many times. V and J are TRBV6-5 and TRBJ1-6, with D possibly TRBD1 on 6 matching bases. With 6 bases removed from V and 9 bases from J, the gap between germline ends came to 18 bases. Germline V lookup: CDR1 MNHEY, CDR2 SVGAGI. This CDR3 has 15 residues. The CDR3 nucleotides are TGTGCCAGCAGGTCCCGGACAGATAAAAGTTCACCCCTCCACTTT. Protein sequence: CASRSRTDKSSPLHF.

Ten or more counts support this clonotype. The chain links TRBV29-1 to TRBJ2-1; D not resolved. This CDR3 contains 13 residues. The V end was cut by 1 base, the J end by 6 bases, with 10 bases between. Per the germline V gene, CDR1 is SQVTM and CDR2 is ANQGSEA. The CDR3: CSVEGPGGNEQFF. The CDR3 coding sequence is TGCAGCGTTGAAGGACCGGGTGGCAATGAGCAGTTCTTC.

This clonotype was seen at least ten times. The V gene is TRBV5-1, the J gene TRBJ2-4; 9 bases map to TRBD2. Losses at the gene ends were 6 bases for V and 1 base for J; bases not matched to a gene: 14. Germline values: CDR1 SGHRS, CDR2 YFSETQ. CDR3 size: 18 residues. The chain's CDR3 is CASKGAGGSFGAKNIQYF. The CDR3 nucleotides are TGCGCCAGCAAGGGAGCGGGGGGCTCCTTCGGGGCCAAAAACATTCAGTACTTC.